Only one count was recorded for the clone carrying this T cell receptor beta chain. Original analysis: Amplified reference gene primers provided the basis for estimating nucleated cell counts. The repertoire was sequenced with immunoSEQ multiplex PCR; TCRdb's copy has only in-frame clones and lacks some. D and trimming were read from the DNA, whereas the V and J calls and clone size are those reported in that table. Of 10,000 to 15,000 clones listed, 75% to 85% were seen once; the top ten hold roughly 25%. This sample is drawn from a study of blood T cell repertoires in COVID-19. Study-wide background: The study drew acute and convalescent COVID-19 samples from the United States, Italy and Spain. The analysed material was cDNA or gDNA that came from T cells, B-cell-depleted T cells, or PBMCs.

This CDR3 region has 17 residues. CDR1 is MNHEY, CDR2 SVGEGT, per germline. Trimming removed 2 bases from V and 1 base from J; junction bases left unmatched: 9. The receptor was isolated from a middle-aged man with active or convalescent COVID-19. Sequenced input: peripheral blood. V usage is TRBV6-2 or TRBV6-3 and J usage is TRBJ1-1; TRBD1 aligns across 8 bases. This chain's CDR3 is CASSYKPGGGKNTEAFF. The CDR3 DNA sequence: TGTGCCAGCAGTTACAAACCAGGGGGCGGGAAGAACACTGAAGCTTTCTTT.